This T cell receptor (beta chain) was profiled in a study of human T cells and chemical hapten exposure. Looking at the study overall: Small differences in pooled library volume mainly drove the variation in TCR yields per sample.

TCRdb recomputed calls from the RACE reads with MiXCR, one row per CDR3 protein. The sample has 100,000 or so distinct CDR3 sequences; about 11% are singletons. Time point in this sample: patch test 1, 2 weeks after DPC sensitization. Stated treatment: therapeutic diphenylcyclopropenone sensitization with weekly scalp DPC. V gave up 0 bases and J gave up 15 bases, with 16 bases separating them. The CDR3 runs to 13 residues. Germline V CDR1 and CDR2: SGHDT, YYEEEE. A few counts support this clonotype. This chain joins TRBV5-6 and TRBJ2-1, with TRBD1 as a possible D gene (5 bases). The sample in question was whole blood, obtained in connection with sensitization to the hapten diphenylcyclopropenone (DPC). The clonotype originates from a woman aged 40 to 50 with alopecia areata. Some clones in this sample may be carry-over from other donors' samples. The CDR3 coding sequence is TGTGCCAGCAGCTTGGCAGGGCCGGCAGGAGTGTTCTTC. It codes for CASSLAGPAGVFF. The entire variable domain, with the rest obtained from reference TRBV5-6 and TRBJ2-1, is as follows: DAGVTQSPTHLIKTRGQQVTLRCSPKSGHDTVSWYQQALGQGPQFIFQYYEEEERQRGNFPDRFSGHQFPNYSSELNVNALLLGDSALYLCASSLAGPAGVFFGPGTRLTVL.